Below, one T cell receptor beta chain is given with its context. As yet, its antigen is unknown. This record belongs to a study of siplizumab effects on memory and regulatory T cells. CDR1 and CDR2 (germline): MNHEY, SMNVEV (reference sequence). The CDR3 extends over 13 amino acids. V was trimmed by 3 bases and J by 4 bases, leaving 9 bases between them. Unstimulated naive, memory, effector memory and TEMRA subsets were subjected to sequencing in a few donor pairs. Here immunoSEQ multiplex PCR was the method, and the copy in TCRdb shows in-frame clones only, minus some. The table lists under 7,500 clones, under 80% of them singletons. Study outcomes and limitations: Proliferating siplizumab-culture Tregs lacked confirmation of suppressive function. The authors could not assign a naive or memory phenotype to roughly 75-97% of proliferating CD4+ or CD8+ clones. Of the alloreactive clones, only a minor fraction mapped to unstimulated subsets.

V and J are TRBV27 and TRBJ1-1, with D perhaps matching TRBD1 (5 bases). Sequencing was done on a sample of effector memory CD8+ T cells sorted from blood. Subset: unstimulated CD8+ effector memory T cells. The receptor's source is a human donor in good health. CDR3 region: CASSLGRGTEAFF. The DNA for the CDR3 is TGTGCCAGCAGTTTGGGACGGGGCACTGAAGCTTTCTTT.